This TCR beta chain was captured in a study of PD-L1 blockade in urothelial cancer. Overall study findings and caveats: In blood sampled pretreatment, TCR clonality below the median predicted better survival.

Comment on this clone: As yet, its antigen is unknown.

Data came from immunoSEQ multiplex PCR; TCRdb stores just in-frame clones and leaves some out. This sample has roughly 77,000 clones; roughly 84% occur once, and the top ten carry approximately 9.2%. The time point is: pretreatment peripheral blood. Trimming removed 0 bases from V and 7 bases from J, with 10 bases in between. The germline CDR1 and CDR2 sequences are SGHVS and FQNEAQ. This CDR3 is 14 amino acids long. The clonotype originates from a woman in her 70s with urothelial cancer. This specimen consisted of PBMCs, obtained around atezolizumab (anti-PD-L1) treatment. The chain links TRBV7-8 to TRBJ1-5; D possibly corresponds to TRBD1 (5 bases). The CDR3 coding sequence is TGTGCCAGCAGCTTAGCGCCCGGGGGACAGCCCCAGCATTTT. This translates into CASSLAPGGQPQHF. Full variable domain (rest looked up from reference TRBV7-8 and TRBJ1-5): GAGVSQSPRYKVAKRGQDVALRCDPISGHVSLFWYQQALGQGPEFLTYFQNEAQLDKSGLPSDRFFAERPEGSVSTLKIQRTQQEDSAVYLCASSLAPGGQPQHFGDGTRLSIL.